The TCR beta chain described here comes from a study of T cell responses to AZD1222 COVID-19 vaccine. Study context: Pooled samples include second doses given at about 4 or 12 weeks. Whole-study results and caveats: Elevations in Spike-specific TCR breadth and depth followed administration of two AZD1222 doses. Donors in the cohort were predominantly white British and more often female, and clonal diversity was possibly underestimated.

This CDR3 contains 13 residues. Looked up from germline, CDR1 is MNHEY and CDR2 is SVGAGI. V was cut by 8 bases and J by 7 bases, with 17 bases left in between. As to this clone: Its antigen remains unknown.

The table came from immunoSEQ multiplex PCR; TCRdb's copy has only in-frame clones and leaves some out. Of 80,000 to 100,000 clones listed, roughly 84% were seen once; the top ten hold 10% to 15%. This sequence originates from an adult in good health. The gene calls are TRBV6-5 and TRBJ1-2; D call uncertain. Material: peripheral blood, obtained on day 0 of AZD1222 vaccination. In DNA, the CDR3 is TGTGCCAGCTCTCGTATGACGGGCATTGGCTACACCTTC. It yields the protein CASSRMTGIGYTF.